The entry below gives a single TCR beta chain sequence along with its context. As it was prepared, the TCRbeta library received unique molecular identifiers. TCRdb ran MiXCR on the PCR reads and lists one entry per CDR3 protein. The sample lists under 250,000 distinct CDR3 sequences, 17% occurring once. This sample is part of a study of T-cell reconstitution after alpha-beta-depleted transplantation in children. The sample here was PBMCs, mostly from graft donor cells, taken 360 days after TCRalphabeta/CD19-depleted stem cell transplant. The sequence was collected from a male patient aged 2 to 10 who had a stem cell transplant for acute lymphoblastic leukemia, so the T cells may come from the graft donor.

The CDR3 region has the DNA TGTGCCAGCAGTTTAAAAGTAGAGGGAAGGGGCAATTCACCCCTCCACTTT. It translates to CASSLKVEGRGNSPLHF. This chain connects TRBV12-3 or TRBV12-4 to TRBJ1-6; tentatively, D is TRBD1 (5 bases). The V gene lost 2 bases and the J gene lost 7 bases, with 18 bases spanning the gap. This CDR3 contains 17 residues.